This T cell receptor beta chain was observed in a study of Ad26.COV2.S vaccination and SARS-CoV-2 variants (dated by TCRdb to about 2021). General notes on the study: TCRbeta repertoire sequencing served as the tool for gauging how specific and how broad the SARS-CoV-2-reactive T cell receptors were following Ad26.COV2.S vaccination. A total of roughly 32 samples were included in the TCR-sequenced set, comprising some 20 Ad26.COV2.S vaccine recipients, 5 placebo recipients and 8 SARS-CoV-2 convalescent individuals.

Worth noting for this clone: Its recognized antigen is unknown. No qualities accompany the bases; no much larger clone lies one base away.

Here is what the overall study found, with its caveats: The authors noted that the TCR breadth and depth analyses may have underestimated total T cell responses. Ad26.COV2.S recipients had higher spike-specific TCR breadth than placebo recipients (P = 0.0014). Vaccine and placebo recipients had comparable non-spike TCR breadth, which fits with the vaccine containing only spike. Substantial breadth of spike-specific CD8+ and CD4+ T cell responses was reported after vaccination.

The germline V gene provides CDR1 SGHRS and CDR2 YFSETQ. Reading from cysteine to phenylalanine, the CDR3 counts 13 amino acids. The CDR3 DNA has 39 bases and is translated from base 1. V and J lose 2 bases and 1 base, and a span of 6 bases separates them. The meaning of the sample's time point label: individuals recovered from natural SARS-CoV-2 infection. The immunoSEQ Assay was used to sequence TCRbeta CDR3 regions. After extraction, genomic DNA underwent amplification by bias-controlled multiplex PCR, followed by high-throughput sequencing. Turning to the authors' computational methods: Collapsing and filtering of sequences were performed to quantify the absolute abundance of each unique TCRbeta CDR3 region. Usable DNA was measured by amplifying reference genes present in all nucleated cells, and TCRbeta template counts were normalized to that usable DNA to estimate T cell fraction. Repertoire TCRs were annotated as SARS-CoV-2-specific when V gene, CDR3 amino acid sequence and J gene were exactly matched to a known reactive TCR set. The reference SARS-CoV-2 TCR set came from MIRA and was filtered for enrichment in COVID-19-positive ImmuneCODE repertoires, removing public or cross-reactive TCRs. Drawing on the MIRA antigens, annotated TCRs were analysed further at the level of specific ORF or position within ORF. Breadth was defined as annotated unique rearrangements over total unique productive rearrangements; depth was the summed frequency of those rearrangements. TCR breadth was compared between groups using two-sided Wilcoxon rank-sum tests. Imported from immuneACCESS, the table was reduced by TCRdb to in-frame sequences with V and J called. These copies leave out some clones; in studies compared against another copy, an unresolved V gene accounts for under half, and the cause of the remainder is not known. That table is the source of V, J and clone size, and D and trimming were worked out from the DNA. This sample lists about 350,000 clones; under 95% were detected once. In total, the top ten clones hold 3.9% of the sample.

The sequence was collected from a human donor who had recovered from COVID-19. The receptor chain draws on TRBV5-1 and TRBJ1-1; no confident D gene assignment can be made. The sequenced sample was peripheral blood, obtained after recovery from COVID-19. The CDR3 reads CASSLWGNTEAFF. Here is the DNA: TGCGCCAGCAGCTTATGGGGGAACACTGAAGCTTTCTTT.